This T cell receptor beta chain was observed in a study of shared clonotypes between healthy human individuals. Some clones are missing from TCRdb's copy, which holds only in-frame ones; the method was immunoSEQ multiplex PCR. The repertoire holds around 750,000 clones, with over 65% as singletons. With respect to this clone: Its antigen is unknown.

General study points: Clonotype sharing among donors, it was expected, would be affected by sequencing depth.

V lost 3 bases, J lost 6 bases, and 6 bases stayed unmatched. CDR3 length equals 14 residues. From germline, CDR1 is MNHNS and CDR2 SASEGT. The sequenced sample was memory CD4+ T cells sorted from blood. Subset described: CD45RA-negative fraction. The sequence came from a young woman in good health. The genes are TRBV6-1 and TRBJ1-2; 8 nucleotides match TRBD1. CDR3 amino acids: CASSDAQGANGYTF. The CDR3 DNA follows: TGTGCCAGCAGTGATGCCCAGGGGGCTAATGGCTACACCTTC.